This T cell receptor beta chain is drawn from a study of blood T cell repertoires in COVID-19. The V and J ends lost 6 bases and 0 bases, in that order; junction bases with no gene match: 12. From germline, CDR1 is MDHEN and CDR2 SYDVKM. CDR3 length: 18 residues. This table comes from immunoSEQ multiplex PCR, and its TCRdb copy is limited to in-frame clones, with some not included. The profile shows approximately 250,000 clones, approximately 88% of them singletons. Sequences were obtained from PBMCs or T cells enriched from blood (not recorded which). The genes are TRBV28 and TRBJ2-3, with TRBD2 matching over 10 bases. The receptor comes from a woman in her thirties or forties with acute COVID-19. The chain's CDR3 is CASSPSGLAGASTDTQYF. The CDR3 coding sequence is TGTGCCAGCAGCCCTTCGGGGCTAGCGGGGGCTAGCACAGATACGCAGTATTTT.